The clone carrying this T cell receptor beta chain was detected only a few times. Its specificity is unknown. 5'RACE template switching added a universal primer site and UMIs to TCR cDNA. Via MiXCR, TCRdb re-called the 5' RACE reads, giving one row per CDR3 protein. Among approximately 450,000 distinct CDR3 sequences, around 20% were seen once, and the ten largest hold 15% to 20%. The data were obtained in a study of T cells after yellow fever vaccination. Study observations and caveats: Weaker in magnitude, the secondary response showed a faster peak on day 5 versus 15. Among primary-vaccination clones, most reappeared after the booster, at 95% to 96% for CD4 and 85% to 90% for CD8. High-abundance clonotypes from the bulk population could contaminate FACS-sorted repertoires.

V was clipped by 5 bases and J by 3 bases, with 19 bases between them. CDR1 is LNHNV and CDR2 is YYDKDF in the germline V gene (reference sequence). The CDR3 loop spans 16 amino acids. The source of this sequence is a man aged 18 to 30 who received the YFV17D yellow fever vaccine. V gene TRBV15 combines with J gene TRBJ1-2, with a tentative D call TRBD1 (6 bases). The material sequenced was PBMCs, taken before the yellow fever booster vaccination. CDR3 DNA sequence: TGTGCCACCAGCCTGGACCCCGGTGCAGGGGACTATGGCTACACCTTC. The encoded protein is CATSLDPGAGDYGYTF.